The next 29 T cell receptor beta chains were all read from a single sample in a study of blood T cell repertoires in COVID-19. Clones were read by immunoSEQ multiplex PCR, and TCRdb kept only the in-frame ones, dropping some. The sample yields under 60,000 clones, 75% to 85% seen once. Sample: peripheral blood. Source of these receptors: a man aged 40-50 years with acute or convalescent COVID-19.

The chain employs TRBV18 and TRBJ1-2; unclear D gene. The germline V and J ends were trimmed by 3 bases and 7 bases, with 9 bases remaining between them. Germline CDR1 KGHSH, CDR2 LQKENI. The CDR3 has 12 amino acids. The CDR3 protein is CASSPEGRGYTF. Written as DNA, the CDR3 is TGTGCCAGCTCACCTGAGGGCCGTGGCTACACCTTC.

This clone was seen a few times. The rearrangement joins TRBV3-1 (or the pseudogene TRBV3-2) to TRBJ2-1; D is perhaps TRBD1 (6 bases). V lost 4 bases, J lost 0 bases, and 10 bases lay in between. The CDR3 runs 15 residues. Germline lookup yields CDR1 LGHDT and CDR2 YNNKEL (reference sequence). Here the CDR3 reads CASSRGDISYNEQFF. CDR3 nucleotides: TGTGCCAGCAGCCGAGGGGACATCTCCTACAATGAGCAGTTCTTC.

The chain links TRBV13 to TRBJ2-7; D gene uncertain. V was clipped by 5 bases and J by 2 bases, with 7 bases between them. Germline V CDR1 and CDR2: PRHDT, FYEKMQ (reference sequence). The CDR3 runs to 12 residues. CDR3 nucleotide sequence: TGTGCCAGCAGCCGTTACACCTACGAGCAGTACTTC. Its translation: CASSRYTYEQYF.

The genes are TRBV5-4 and TRBJ2-5; TRBD2 agrees at 11 bases. Germline CDR1 SGHNT, CDR2 YYREEE (reference sequence). The junction had 9 bases not matched to a gene; V was cut back by 4 bases and J by 4 bases. The CDR3 length is 16 residues. As DNA, the CDR3 is TGTGCCAGCAGCATCCGGGGACTAGCGGAGAGAGAGACCCAGTACTTC. Translating it yields CASSIRGLAERETQYF.

The chain combines TRBV7-3 with TRBJ2-3, with 12 bases aligning to TRBD2. The V gene's germline CDR1 is SGHTA and CDR2 FQGTGA. The CDR3 runs 16 residues. The junction had 4 bases not matched to a gene; V was cut back by 4 bases and J by 2 bases. The CDR3, as DNA: TGTGCCAGCAGCTCCGGACTAGCGGGATCCACAGATACGCAGTATTTT. Its protein is CASSSGLAGSTDTQYF.

The genes are TRBV6-2 or TRBV6-3 and TRBJ1-1, with 7 bases fitting TRBD1. This CDR3 spans 14 amino acids. Germline CDR1 and CDR2: MNHEY and SVGEGT. After removal of 5 bases from V and 2 bases from J, the junction contained 5 bases not matched to a gene. The CDR3 DNA reads TGTGCCAGCAGTCCGGACAGGAAAAACACTGAAGCTTTCTTT. Amino acids: CASSPDRKNTEAFF.

The sample holds one count of this clone. The chain recombines TRBV2 with TRBJ1-5; no definite D call. CDR3 size: 14 residues. Trimming shortened V by 3 bases and J by 7 bases, and 13 bases separated the two germline ends. The germline V gene has CDR1 SNHLY and CDR2 FYNNEI. This chain's CDR3 is CASSDTFREQPQHF. CDR3 DNA sequence: TGTGCCAGCAGTGACACCTTTCGAGAGCAGCCCCAGCATTTT.

The chain links TRBV30 to TRBJ1-2; 7 bases align to TRBD1. Germline CDR1 GTSNPN, CDR2 SVGIG (reference sequence). V lost 0 bases and J lost 8; bases outside the gene matches: 9. The CDR3 spans 14 residues. CDR3 nucleotides: TGTGCCTGGAGTGTACTCGCAGGGGGTGGAGGCTACACCTTC. It yields the protein CAWSVLAGGGGYTF.

The chain recombines TRBV30 with TRBJ1-6; TRBD1 aligns across 8 bases. The CDR3 is 15 residues long. V shed 2 bases and J 10 bases; nucleotides not matched to a gene: 10. Germline V CDR1 and CDR2: GTSNPN, SVGIG (reference sequence). CDR3 nucleotides: TGTGCCTGGAGTAGAAGGCAGGGGGCTCGGTCACCCCTCCACTTT. It translates to CAWSRRQGARSPLHF.

The chain combines TRBV28 with TRBJ1-1; weak D call: TRBD1 (5 bases). CDR1 is MDHEN and CDR2 is SYDVKM in the germline V gene. V lost 2 bases and J lost 0, with 10 bases in between. The CDR3 loop spans 15 amino acids. This CDR3 reads CASSLVQGMNTEAFF. CDR3 sequence (DNA): TGTGCCAGCAGTTTAGTCCAGGGTATGAACACTGAAGCTTTCTTT.

The CDR3 loop is CASSKTGGSGYTF. In DNA form, the CDR3 reads TGTGCCAGCTCCAAGACAGGGGGCAGTGGCTACACCTTC. The chain uses TRBV18 and TRBJ1-2, with TRBD1 matching over 10 bases. V trimming: 6 bases; J trimming: 7 bases; junction bases outside the gene matches: 5. The germline V gene has CDR1 KGHSH and CDR2 LQKENI. The CDR3 extends over 13 amino acids. Complete variable domain (other parts from reference TRBV18 and TRBJ1-2): NAGVMQNPRHLVRRRGQEARLRCSPMKGHSHVYWYRQLPEEGLKFMVYLQKENIIDESGMPKERFSAEFPKEGPSILRIQQVVRGDSAAYFCASSKTGGSGYTFGSGTRLTVV.

The V call is TRBV14, the J call TRBJ2-5; perhaps TRBD1 as D (5 bases). V gave up 0 bases and J gave up 7 bases, with 12 bases separating them. The germline V gene encodes CDR1 SGHDN and CDR2 FVKESK. This CDR3 region has 14 residues. CDR3 loop: CASSQDSAGRTQYF. The CDR3 nucleotides are TGTGCCAGCAGCCAAGATTCGGCAGGGCGGACCCAGTACTTC.

The chain combines TRBV28 with TRBJ1-2; D perhaps matches TRBD1 (5 bases). Germline CDR1 and CDR2: MDHEN and SYDVKM. Trimming removed 2 bases at V and 4 bases at J, with 20 bases between. The CDR3 has 17 amino acids. The CDR3 loop is CASSLSTAGSYSYGYTF. The CDR3, as DNA: TGTGCCAGCAGTTTAAGTACGGCAGGGTCGTATAGCTATGGCTACACCTTC.

The rearrangement uses TRBV2 and TRBJ2-1, with 12 bases lining up with TRBD2. Looked up from germline, CDR1 is SNHLY and CDR2 is FYNNEI. The trim removed 6 bases at V and 8 bases at J, leaving 5 bases unmatched. The CDR3 contains 14 residues. CDR3 in amino acids: CASRSSGGAYEQFF. The CDR3 DNA is TGTGCCAGCAGATCTAGCGGGGGGGCCTATGAGCAGTTCTTC.

The chain employs TRBV3-1 (or the pseudogene TRBV3-2) and TRBJ1-3; tentative D call: TRBD1 (5 bases). The CDR3 contains 15 residues. Trimming removed 1 base from V and 1 base from J, with 8 bases in between. Germline CDR1 is LGHDT and CDR2 is YNNKEL (reference sequence). The CDR3 is CASSQGGGSGNTIYF. CDR3 coding DNA: TGTGCCAGCAGCCAAGGGGGGGGATCTGGAAACACCATATATTTT.

This chain uses TRBV9 with TRBJ1-3, with 8 bases aligning to TRBD1. This CDR3 has 17 amino acids. CDR1 is SGDLS, CDR2 YYNGEE, per germline. Losses at the gene ends were 0 bases for V and 6 bases for J; bases not matched to a gene: 11. Written as DNA, the CDR3 is TGTGCCAGCAGCGTAGCAGGTGGGGCAGGGGGCCAAAACACCATATATTTT. Protein: CASSVAGGAGGQNTIYF.

In its sample, this clone was seen once. The chain is built from TRBV29-1 and TRBJ2-1; the match to TRBD2 covers 8 bases. The CDR3 is 14 amino acids. Germline-derived CDR1 and CDR2 are SQVTM and ANQGSEA. V lost 2 bases, J lost 7 bases, and 7 bases stayed unmatched. The CDR3, as DNA: TGCAGCGTTGAACGCGGGGGGCCGCAGAATGAGCAGTTCTTC. This translates into CSVERGGPQNEQFF.

This clone is judged medium-sized. V is TRBV5-4 and J is TRBJ1-2; D is perhaps TRBD1 (5 bases). CDR3 size: 15 residues. Trimming removed 4 bases at V and 2 bases at J, with 15 bases between. CDR1 SGHNT and CDR2 YYREEE come from the germline V gene (reference sequence). The CDR3 spells CASSAPGASNYGYTF. In nucleotides, the CDR3 is TGTGCCAGCAGCGCGCCTGGGGCAAGCAACTATGGCTACACCTTC.

The chain recombines TRBV5-5 with TRBJ1-5; no definite D call. The CDR3 covers 14 residues. Germline V CDR1 and CDR2: SGHKS, YYEKEE (reference sequence). V lost 1 base and J 5 bases, leaving 10 bases between the germline ends. The CDR3 DNA reads as TGTGCCAGCAGCTTGATGGGCATGGATCAGCCCCAGCATTTT. Its protein is CASSLMGMDQPQHF.

This rearrangement joins TRBV19 to TRBJ1-1; D is perhaps TRBD1 (6 bases). Trimming shortened V by 2 bases and J by 4 bases, and 8 bases separated the two germline ends. The CDR3 length is 13 residues. The germline V gene encodes CDR1 LNHDA and CDR2 SQIVND (reference sequence). CDR3 residues: CASSINRATEAFF. The CDR3 DNA reads as TGTGCCAGTAGTATAAACAGGGCCACTGAAGCTTTCTTT.

This clone was seen a few times. The CDR3 sequence: CASSYYSGRGQQQYF. CDR3 nucleotides: TGTGCCAGCAGTTACTACTCGGGCAGGGGGCAGCAACAGTACTTC. The chain is built from TRBV6-2 or TRBV6-3 and TRBJ2-7; TRBD1 matches 8 bases. The CDR3 totals 15 residues. In germline, CDR1 is MNHEY, CDR2 SVGEGT. V shed 1 base, J shed 10 bases, and the junction held 12 bases outside the gene matches.

This clone was detected once. The chain carries TRBV7-8 and TRBJ1-1, with 8 positions matching TRBD1. Germline lookup yields CDR1 SGHVS and CDR2 FQNEAQ. V trimming: 5 bases; J trimming: 11 bases; junction bases outside the gene matches: 7. CDR3 size: 12 residues. DNA of the CDR3: TGTGCCAGCAGCCCCGGACAGGGTAGGGCTTTCTTT. As protein: CASSPGQGRAFF.

The chain employs TRBV7-6 and TRBJ2-5; 7 bases are a match to TRBD1. Per the germline V gene, CDR1 is SGHVS and CDR2 is FNYEAQ. Unmatched junction bases numbered 5, after V lost 0 bases and J lost 4 bases. The CDR3 has 15 amino acids. For the CDR3, the DNA is TGTGCCAGCAGCTTAGCTACAGGGGTTGGAGAGACCCAGTACTTC. Its protein product is CASSLATGVGETQYF.

The chain is built from TRBV2 and TRBJ1-1, with D perhaps matching TRBD1 (5 bases). This CDR3 contains 13 residues. Per germline, CDR1 SNHLY and CDR2 FYNNEI. Deletions cut 8 bases from V and 4 bases from J, with 14 bases between. The CDR3 bases are TGTGCCAGCCGGGACTTACAGCCCACTGAAGCTTTCTTT. Its translation: CASRDLQPTEAFF.

The rearrangement links TRBV5-4 to TRBJ1-2; possible D gene TRBD1, 6 bases. The V gene's germline CDR1 is SGHNT and CDR2 YYREEE (reference sequence). CDR3 length: 13 amino acids. V gave up 5 bases and J gave up 7 bases, with 15 bases separating them. CDR3: CASRLMGAGGYTF. CDR3 bases: TGTGCCAGCAGGCTAATGGGGGCAGGTGGCTACACCTTC.

This sequence joins TRBV4-2 and TRBJ1-5; 8 positions agree with TRBD1. V lost 0 bases, J lost 3 bases, and 4 bases stayed unmatched. CDR1 is LGHNA and CDR2 is YNFKEQ in the germline V gene. The CDR3 sequence is 16 residues long. The CDR3: CASSQDADRANQPQHF. The CDR3 nucleotides are TGTGCCAGCAGCCAAGATGCGGACAGGGCCAATCAGCCCCAGCATTTT.

As regards this clone: One junction end disagrees with the germline gene, perhaps due to a read error. V is TRBV3-1 (or the pseudogene TRBV3-2) and J is TRBJ2-7, with TRBD2 matching over 7 bases. CDR3 length: 13 residues. Germline CDR1 is LGHDT and CDR2 is YNNKEL (reference sequence). The CDR3 protein is CASSQDQKGTTVF. CDR3 DNA: TGTGCCAGCAGCCAAGACCAGAAGGGGACTACCGTCTTC.

The chain carries TRBV9 and TRBJ2-2; TRBD1 matches 7 bases. Germline assignment: CDR1 SGDLS and CDR2 YYNGEE. J gave up 6 bases and V 0 bases, and 8 bases lay outside the gene matches. The CDR3 has 16 residues. CDR3 amino acids: CASSVAWTGRSGELFF. For the CDR3, the DNA is TGTGCCAGCAGCGTAGCCTGGACAGGAAGATCCGGGGAGCTGTTTTTT.

V and J are TRBV19 and TRBJ1-3, with D perhaps TRBD1 (6 bases). V lost 7 bases and J lost 0, with 16 bases in between. The CDR3 has 16 amino acids. Germline V CDR1 and CDR2: LNHDA, SQIVND (reference sequence). The CDR3 is CASTTAGAISGNTIYF. The CDR3 coding sequence is TGTGCCAGTACGACCGCAGGGGCGATCTCTGGAAACACCATATATTTT.